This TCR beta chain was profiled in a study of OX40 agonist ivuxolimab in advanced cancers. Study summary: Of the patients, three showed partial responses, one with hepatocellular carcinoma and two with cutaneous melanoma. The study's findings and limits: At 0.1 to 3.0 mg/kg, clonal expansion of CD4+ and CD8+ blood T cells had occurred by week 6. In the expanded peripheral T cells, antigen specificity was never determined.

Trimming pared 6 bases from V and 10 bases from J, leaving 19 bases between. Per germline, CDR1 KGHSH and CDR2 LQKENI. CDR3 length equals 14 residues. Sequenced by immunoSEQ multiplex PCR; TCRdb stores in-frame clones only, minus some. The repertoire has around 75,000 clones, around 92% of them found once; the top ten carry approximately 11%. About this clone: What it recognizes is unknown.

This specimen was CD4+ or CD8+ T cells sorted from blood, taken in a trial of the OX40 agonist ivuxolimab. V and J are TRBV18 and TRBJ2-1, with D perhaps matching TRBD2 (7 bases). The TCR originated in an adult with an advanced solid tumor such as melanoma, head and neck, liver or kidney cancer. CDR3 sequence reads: CASSPTIQGLEQFF. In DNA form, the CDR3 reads TGTGCCAGCTCCCCTACTATACAGGGACTAGAGCAGTTCTTC.